The 21 T cell receptor beta chains below were found in one sample sequenced in a study of response to subunit inactivated influenza vaccine. MiXCR, applied by TCRdb to the RT-PCR reads, yields one record per CDR3 protein. The sample lists 500,000 to 750,000 distinct CDR3 sequences; 12% to 15% were seen once. The source was PBMCs from blood, collected 11 to 12 days after vaccination. Source of these receptors: a middle-aged man who received an inactivated influenza vaccine.

This clonotype has a count of ten or more. This chain joins TRBV20-1 and TRBJ1-5; D is perhaps TRBD1 (6 bases). Germline CDR1 is DFQATT and CDR2 is SNEGSKA (reference sequence). This CDR3 comprises 15 residues. Trimming shortened V by 3 bases and J by 4 bases, and 16 bases separated the two germline ends. CDR3 nucleotides: TGCAGTGCTAGCCAGGGACACTGGGGAAATCAGCCCCAGCATTTT. This translates into CSASQGHWGNQPQHF.

This clonotype was detected a few times. The rearrangement uses TRBV2 and TRBJ2-1; 9 nucleotides line up with TRBD1. Per the germline V gene, CDR1 is SNHLY and CDR2 is FYNNEI. The CDR3 has 16 residues. Germline trimming cut 2 bases from V and 4 bases from J; bases unmatched to any gene: 6. For the CDR3, the DNA is TGTGCCAGCAGTGAATACGGGACAGGGAAGTACAATGAGCAGTTCTTC. Translating it yields CASSEYGTGKYNEQFF.

CDR3 loop: CASSQETVNTEAFF. CDR3 sequence (DNA): TGTGCCAGCAGCCAAGAGACAGTGAACACTGAAGCTTTCTTT. This chain links TRBV14 with TRBJ1-1; D is perhaps TRBD1 (5 bases). Germline loops: CDR1 SGHDN, CDR2 FVKESK. The CDR3 length is 14 residues. V was trimmed by 0 bases and J by 0 bases, leaving 5 bases between them. Supplemented by reference TRBV14 and TRBJ1-1, the full variable domain reads EAGVTQFPSHSVIEKGQTVTLRCDPISGHDNLYWYRRVMGKEIKFLLHFVKESKQDESGMPNNRFLAERTGGTYSTLKVQPAELEDSGVYFCASSQETVNTEAFFGQGTRLTVV.

Many counts were recorded for this clonotype. This chain's CDR3 is CASSYRGHGTDTQYF. The DNA for the CDR3 is TGTGCCAGCAGTTATCGGGGGCACGGCACAGATACGCAGTATTTT. This chain uses TRBV6-5 with TRBJ2-3; D is possibly TRBD1 or TRBD2 (6 bases each). CDR1 and CDR2 from the germline V gene are MNHEY and SVGAGI. Between the trimmed V and J ends, which lost 3 bases and 1 base, there was a span of 11 bases. The CDR3 has 15 residues.

On this clonotype itself: The junction departs from germline at one end; a sequencing error may be responsible. This rearrangement joins TRBV12-3 or TRBV12-4 to TRBJ1-2, with 7 bases that match TRBD1. The CDR3 contains 14 residues. This CDR3 is CASSSQKRQGLVVF. The CDR3 DNA reads TGTGCCAGCAGTTCCCAGAAGAGACAGGGTCTTGTCGTCTTC.

This clonotype was seen a handful of times. The rearrangement uses TRBV20-1 and TRBJ2-1, with 10 bases that match TRBD2. Looked up from germline, CDR1 is DFQATT and CDR2 is SNEGSKA (reference sequence). This CDR3 comprises 18 residues. V dropped 4 bases and J dropped 6; count of bases not matched to a gene: 18. CDR3 loop: CSATLAGVSYSLGNEQFF. CDR3 coding DNA: TGCAGTGCTACCCTAGCGGGGGTCTCCTATTCATTAGGCAATGAGCAGTTCTTC.

Worth noting for this clonotype: The junction does not match germline at one end; this may be a read error. V usage is TRBV20-1 and J usage is TRBJ2-2, with 9 positions matching TRBD2. Germline lookup yields CDR1 DFQATT and CDR2 SNEGSKA (reference sequence). The CDR3 contains 14 residues. This CDR3 is CSARGLAGTGELFF. DNA for the CDR3: TGCAGTGCGAGAGGGCTAGCGGGGACCGGGGAGCTGTTTTTT.

This clonotype was seen a handful of times. The chain uses TRBV12-3 or TRBV12-4 and TRBJ1-5; D unclear. The CDR3 contains 14 residues. Trimming took 8 bases from V and 4 from J, leaving 15 bases between them. The CDR3 DNA reads TGTGCCAGCCGGAGCGGGGTACAGAATCAGCCCCAGCATTTT. Translating gives CASRSGVQNQPQHF.

This clonotype has a handful of counts. J is TRBJ2-5 and V is TRBV11-3, with a weak D call TRBD1 (5 bases). Germline CDR1 and CDR2: SGHNT and YENEEA. V was pared by 6 bases and J by 1 base, with 18 bases between. CDR3 size: 16 residues. CDR3 sequence: CASSPGSARSQETQYF. CDR3 sequence (DNA): TGTGCCAGCAGTCCAGGGTCGGCCCGCTCCCAAGAGACCCAGTACTTC.

The CDR3 spells CSASSDRGLSPLHF. The CDR3 nucleotides read TGCAGTGCATCTTCGGACAGGGGGCTTTCACCCCTCCACTTT. The chain carries TRBV20-1 and TRBJ1-6; 11 bases line up with TRBD1. V shed 6 bases and J 9 bases; nucleotides not matched to a gene: 7. The CDR3 extends over 14 amino acids. From germline, CDR1 is DFQATT and CDR2 SNEGSKA (reference sequence).

V and J are TRBV2 and TRBJ2-7; 9 bases fit TRBD1. The junction had 9 bases not matched to a gene; V was cut back by 6 bases and J by 0 bases. Germline CDR1 SNHLY, CDR2 FYNNEI. The CDR3 runs to 16 residues. This CDR3 is CASSQDLGQGSYEQYF. The CDR3 DNA sequence: TGTGCCAGCAGCCAAGATTTGGGACAGGGCTCCTACGAGCAGTACTTC.

This clonotype was counted only a few times. The chain recombines TRBV18 with TRBJ2-2, with a weak D call TRBD2 (5 bases). The CDR3 has 14 residues. The germline V gene encodes CDR1 KGHSH and CDR2 LQKENI. V shed 0 bases and J shed 5 bases, with 7 bases lying between them. In DNA form, the CDR3 reads TGTGCCAGCTCACCACCGAGGGTAACCGGGGAGCTGTTTTTT. Encoded protein: CASSPPRVTGELFF.

The genes are TRBV6-5 and TRBJ1-1; D remains unclear. The CDR3 runs to 14 residues. Germline lookup yields CDR1 MNHEY and CDR2 SVGAGI. Deletions cut 4 bases from V and 4 bases from J, with 13 bases between. The CDR3 coding sequence is TGTGCCAGCAGTTTAGATGGGATTTCCACTGAAGCTTTCTTT. Translating gives CASSLDGISTEAFF.

This clonotype was detected many times. The V gene is TRBV28, the J gene TRBJ1-2; D remains ambiguous. The CDR3 is 14 residues long. V was pared by 5 bases and J by 7 bases, with 17 bases between. CDR1 is MDHEN and CDR2 is SYDVKM in the germline V gene. The CDR3 here is CASSPEGSVGGYTF. DNA for the CDR3: TGTGCCAGCAGTCCGGAGGGATCGGTGGGTGGCTACACCTTC.

In its sample, this clonotype was seen a few times. Here the CDR3 DNA reads TGCGCCAGCAGCCGAGTAATTGGCAGGTGCATATACGAGCAGTACTTC. It specifies CASSRVIGRCIYEQYF. The genes are TRBV4-3 and TRBJ2-7; D gene unclear. Germline CDR1 LGHNA, CDR2 YSLEER. CDR3 length equals 16 residues. Trimming shortened V by 4 bases and J by 4 bases, and 20 bases separated the two germline ends.

This clonotype came up a few times. The genes are TRBV5-1 and TRBJ2-4; D uncertain. The CDR3 sequence is 13 residues long. Deletions cut 8 bases from V and 5 bases from J, with 14 bases between. Germline CDR1 and CDR2: SGHRS and YFSETQ. The CDR3 DNA sequence: TGCGCCAGTGCCCCTTCGAACCAAAACATTCAGTACTTC. Its protein is CASAPSNQNIQYF.

This clonotype was observed a few times. The rearrangement links TRBV6-2 or TRBV6-3 to TRBJ2-5, with D perhaps TRBD1 (6 bases). V was trimmed by 4 bases and J by 5 bases, leaving 17 bases between them. The CDR3 runs to 15 residues. Per germline, CDR1 MNHEY and CDR2 SVGEGT. For the CDR3, the DNA is TGTGCCAGCAGTTCGCAGCACAGGGTTTTGGAGACCCAGTACTTC. It translates to CASSSQHRVLETQYF.

This chain uses TRBV5-1 with TRBJ2-7, with 11 nucleotides matching TRBD1. The CDR3 has 17 residues. J gave up 3 bases and V 0 bases, and 8 bases lay outside the gene matches. Germline lookup yields CDR1 SGHRS and CDR2 YFSETQ. The CDR3 sequence is CASSLAPGTGGIYEQYF. The CDR3, as DNA: TGCGCCAGCAGCTTGGCCCCCGGGACAGGGGGAATCTACGAGCAGTACTTC.

The chain carries TRBV5-1 and TRBJ2-2; 8 bases agree with TRBD2. Germline values: CDR1 SGHRS, CDR2 YFSETQ. There are 18 residues in the CDR3. Trimming took 1 base from V and 3 from J; bases not matched to a gene: 11. The CDR3 loop is CASSLLPGGMADTGELFF. The CDR3 bases are TGCGCCAGCAGCTTGTTACCGGGGGGGATGGCGGACACCGGGGAGCTGTTTTTT.

This chain connects TRBV29-1 to TRBJ2-3; TRBD2 matches 12 bases. There are 14 residues in the CDR3. V trimming: 4 bases; J trimming: 5 bases; junction bases outside the gene matches: 4. Germline V gene sequence: CDR1 SQVTM, CDR2 ANQGSEA. In DNA, the CDR3 is TGCAGCGTTGGACTAGCGGGGGCGGGAGATACGCAGTATTTT. Translating gives CSVGLAGAGDTQYF.

This rearrangement joins TRBV4-2 to TRBJ2-3; TRBD2 aligns across 7 bases. CDR3 length equals 16 residues. V gave up 2 bases and J gave up 3 bases; unmatched junction bases: 8. The germline V gene encodes CDR1 LGHNA and CDR2 YNFKEQ. CDR3 nucleotides: TGTGCCAGCAGCCAACCTGGGGGGGGAAGGACAGATACGCAGTATTTT. Its translation is CASSQPGGGRTDTQYF.